This T cell receptor beta chain was documented in a study of blood T cell repertoires in COVID-19. As for the study in general: COVID-19 samples from acute and convalescent phases originated in the United States, Italy and Spain. PBMCs, B-cell-depleted T cells, or T cells provided the cDNA or gDNA that made up the material.

Seattle patients were enrolled while actively infected and followed longitudinally. This clone was observed a few times. Per the original methods: Researchers report that nucleated cell counts were estimated from reference gene primer amplification. Sequencing used immunoSEQ multiplex PCR; TCRdb keeps in-frame clones, though not all of them. V and J calls and clone size come straight from that table; D and trimming were deduced from the DNA. This sample has some 240,000 clones; more than 85% occur once, and the top ten carry around 0.84%. The V gene end was trimmed by 7 bases and the J gene end by 4 bases; junction bases not matched to a gene: 10. Germline CDR1 reads SEHNR; CDR2 reads FQNEAQ (reference sequence). The CDR3 contains 14 residues.

This TCR was sampled from a man aged 60 to 69 with COVID-19, enrolled during active disease. Sequencing used peripheral blood. The rearrangement joins TRBV7-9 to TRBJ2-7; TRBD1 aligns across 7 bases. CDR3 sequence (DNA): TGTGCCAGCAACCGACAGGGAGCGGCTTACGAGCAGTACTTC. Residues: CASNRQGAAYEQYF.